Following are 30 T cell receptor beta chains from one sample sequenced in a study of blood T cell repertoires in COVID-19. The data were produced by immunoSEQ multiplex PCR, yet TCRdb's version contains in-frame clones alone and is incomplete. Altogether 150,000 to 200,000 clones are present, around 84% being singletons, with the ten largest covering under 7%. Sequenced sample: PBMCs or T cells enriched from blood (not recorded which). These receptors came from a middle-aged man who had recovered from COVID-19.

This chain uses TRBV9 with TRBJ2-5; 8 bases match TRBD1. This CDR3 is built from 14 residues. Germline CDR1 reads SGDLS; CDR2 reads YYNGEE. V dropped 0 bases and J dropped 6; count of bases not matched to a gene: 4. CDR3 in amino acids: CASSVGQGTKTQYF. CDR3 sequence (DNA): TGTGCCAGCAGCGTAGGACAGGGGACGAAGACCCAGTACTTC.

V and J are TRBV18 and TRBJ1-1; 8 bases line up with TRBD1. Trimming took 5 bases from V and 4 from J; bases not matched to a gene: 6. Per the germline V gene, CDR1 is KGHSH and CDR2 is LQKENI. The CDR3 is made up of 14 amino acids. For the CDR3, the DNA is TGTGCCAGCTCAGACGGACAGGGTCCCACTGAAGCTTTCTTT. Translated, it gives CASSDGQGPTEAFF.

This chain links TRBV5-1 with TRBJ2-7; 7 nucleotides match TRBD2. The CDR3 contains 15 residues. V was clipped by 0 bases and J by 0 bases; unmatched bases: 3. CDR1 is SGHRS and CDR2 is YFSETQ in the germline V gene. In DNA form, the CDR3 reads TGCGCCAGCAGCTTGGGCGGGGGTCGCTCCTACGAGCAGTACTTC. This gives the protein CASSLGGGRSYEQYF.

The genes are TRBV5-3 and TRBJ1-5; D might be TRBD1 (5 bases). TRBV5-3 is labeled an ORF, and its function is uncertain. V was trimmed by 0 bases and J by 0 bases, leaving 7 bases between them. This CDR3 spans 15 amino acids. The CDR3 here is CARSLAGVSNQPQHF. The CDR3 coding sequence is TGTGCCAGAAGCTTGGCGGGGGTTAGCAATCAGCCCCAGCATTTT.

The CDR3 here is CASSLPGTDTQYF. CDR3 nucleotide sequence: TGTGCCAGCTCACTCCCGGGGACAGATACGCAGTATTTT. The chain is built from TRBV18 and TRBJ2-3; possible D gene TRBD2, 5 bases. This CDR3 region has 13 residues. Germline V gene lookup returns CDR1 KGHSH and CDR2 LQKENI. V was clipped by 4 bases and J by 3 bases, with 8 bases between them.

The V call is TRBV5-1, the J call TRBJ2-6; 7 bases are shared with TRBD1. The CDR3 sequence is 17 residues long. The J segment lost 2 bases and the V segment lost 3 bases, leaving 8 bases of the junction unmatched. Germline V lookup: CDR1 SGHRS, CDR2 YFSETQ. CDR3 coding DNA: TGCGCCAGCAGCTCGAAAACAGGGGAGACTGGGGCCAACGTCCTGACTTTC. As protein: CASSSKTGETGANVLTF.

V and J are TRBV29-1 and TRBJ1-1; 7 bases line up with TRBD1. This CDR3 spans 14 amino acids. Germline V gene lookup returns CDR1 SQVTM and CDR2 ANQGSEA. V shed 1 base, J shed 4 bases, and the junction held 6 bases outside the gene matches. The CDR3 is CSVEANRGITEAFF. The DNA for the CDR3 is TGCAGCGTTGAAGCGAACAGGGGCATCACTGAAGCTTTCTTT.

This chain uses TRBV9 with TRBJ1-1; the D is unclear. Germline V gives CDR1 SGDLS, CDR2 YYNGEE. The CDR3 is 13 residues long. Trimming left V 7 bases short and J 2 bases short, with 12 bases between. The CDR3 DNA is TGTGCCAGCTCCGCAGGCTCAAACACTGAAGCTTTCTTT. Amino acid sequence: CASSAGSNTEAFF.

The V and J genes are TRBV7-2 and TRBJ1-5; weak D call: TRBD1 (5 bases). The germline CDR1 and CDR2 sequences are SGHTA and FQGNSA. The CDR3 runs to 15 residues. Trimming pared 3 bases from V and 5 bases from J, leaving 14 bases between. Written as DNA, the CDR3 is TGTGCCAGCAGCTTGAGATCAGGGATGGATCAGCCCCAGCATTTT. This gives the protein CASSLRSGMDQPQHF.

This chain connects TRBV5-4 to TRBJ1-6, with 10 bases lining up with TRBD1. Germline CDR1 is SGHNT and CDR2 is YYREEE (reference sequence). V was pared by 4 bases and J by 9 bases, with 7 bases of the junction left unmatched. The CDR3 covers 15 residues. CDR3 region: CASSLAGTGVSPLHF. Written as DNA, the CDR3 is TGTGCCAGCAGCCTGGCGGGGACAGGGGTTTCACCCCTCCACTTT.

CDR3 protein: CASSLSSGGLETQYF. The CDR3 DNA follows: TGCGCCAGCAGCTTGAGCTCAGGGGGCCTAGAGACCCAGTACTTC. This chain connects TRBV5-1 to TRBJ2-5; 8 bases agree with TRBD1. Germline loops: CDR1 SGHRS, CDR2 YFSETQ. The CDR3 length is 15 residues. V trimming: 1 base; J trimming: 4 bases; junction bases outside the gene matches: 6.

The chain has TRBV19 and TRBJ2-3; maybe TRBD1 (6 bases). V was clipped by 7 bases and J by 6 bases, with 14 bases between them. Germline lookup yields CDR1 LNHDA and CDR2 SQIVND (reference sequence). The CDR3 length is 13 residues. This chain's CDR3 is CASKRDIRDTQYF. DNA for the CDR3: TGTGCCAGTAAGAGGGACATTCGGGATACGCAGTATTTT.

The table lists this clone with a count of one. This chain links TRBV7-7 with TRBJ1-5, with TRBD1 identical over 10 bases. Looked up from germline, CDR1 is SSHAT and CDR2 is FNYEAQ (reference sequence). V trimming: 2 bases; J trimming: 2 bases; junction bases outside the gene matches: 9. This CDR3 is 18 amino acids long. CDR3: CASSLLCRQGAGNQPQHF. CDR3 sequence (DNA): TGTGCCAGCAGCTTACTTTGTCGACAGGGGGCGGGCAATCAGCCCCAGCATTTT.

V usage is TRBV7-3 and J usage is TRBJ1-4; D gene unclear. From germline, CDR1 is SGHTA and CDR2 FQGTGA. This CDR3 contains 15 residues. The V end lost 1 base, the J end lost 5 bases, and 11 bases lay between the germline ends. CDR3 DNA: TGTGCCAGCAGCTTAAGCGGTGTGGCAAATGAAAAACTGTTTTTT. Translated, it gives CASSLSGVANEKLFF.

The count of this clone is one. The chain couples TRBV21-1 to TRBJ2-3; TRBD2, as called in the table, went unchecked against the DNA. TRBV21-1 is deemed a pseudogene. The CDR3 is made up of 14 amino acids. DNA of the CDR3: TGTGCCAGCAGCAAAGTCACTAGCGTGGATACGCAGTATTTT. Translating it yields CASSKVTSVDTQYF.

The rearrangement links TRBV1 to TRBJ1-3; the D call in the table, TRBD1, was not verified against the DNA. TRBV1 represents a pseudogene. The CDR3 spans 20 residues. CDR3 in DNA: TGCACCAGCAGCCAGTTCGCCCCTCCTCCAAGTCACATCTCTGGAAACACCATATATTTT. Protein product: CTSSQFAPPPSHISGNTIYF.

The genes are TRBV6-5 and TRBJ2-5, with a tentative D call TRBD2 (6 bases). The V and J ends lost 6 bases and 7 bases respectively, with 15 bases between them. This CDR3 has 13 residues. Germline assignment: CDR1 MNHEY and CDR2 SVGAGI. CDR3 amino acids: CASSPGDSWTQYF. CDR3 nucleotides: TGTGCCAGCAGCCCGGGGGACTCTTGGACCCAGTACTTC.

The chain links TRBV4-1 to TRBJ1-1; a weak D match, TRBD1 (6 bases). The CDR3 runs to 17 residues. Per the germline V gene, CDR1 is MGHRA and CDR2 is YSYEKL. V lost 1 base to trimming and J lost 4 bases, with 19 bases between them. CDR3 sequence (DNA): TGCGCCAGCAGCCAAGCGCGGATGTGGCAGGGGCCCACTGAAGCTTTCTTT. Its protein product is CASSQARMWQGPTEAFF.

In regard to this clone: Germline is not matched at one junction end, which may reflect a read error. The chain recombines TRBV7-2 with TRBJ2-1; D possibly matches TRBD1 or TRBD2 (5 bases each). CDR1 is SGHTA, CDR2 FQGNSA, per germline. The CDR3 length is 14 residues. The CDR3: CASSLANLGVIQFF. The CDR3 DNA follows: TGTGCCAGCAGCCTAGCAAACCTAGGGGTTATCCAGTTCTTC.

The chain is built from TRBV18 and TRBJ2-3, with 7 bases identical to TRBD1. The CDR3 sequence is 16 residues long. Losses at the gene ends were 3 bases for V and 0 bases for J; bases not matched to a gene: 6. Per germline, CDR1 KGHSH and CDR2 LQKENI. CDR3 residues: CASSPWDSRSTDTQYF. In DNA, the CDR3 is TGTGCCAGCTCACCCTGGGACAGTCGAAGCACAGATACGCAGTATTTT.

The V call is TRBV5-1, the J call TRBJ1-6; no clear D gene. Trimming took off 4 bases at V and 7 bases at J, with 15 bases between the two ends. Germline V CDR1 and CDR2: SGHRS, YFSETQ. This CDR3 region has 15 residues. CDR3 in DNA: TGCGCCAGCAGCCCCCATTCATCTACCAATTCACCCCTCCACTTT. Translating gives CASSPHSSTNSPLHF.

This chain joins TRBV3-1 (or the pseudogene TRBV3-2) and TRBJ1-2, with D possibly matching TRBD1 (5 bases). The CDR3 sequence is 14 residues long. Germline-derived CDR1 and CDR2 are LGHDT and YNNKEL (reference sequence). Trimming removed 3 bases from V and 0 bases from J, with 8 bases in between. Here the CDR3 reads CASSQVTANYGYTF. CDR3 nucleotides: TGTGCCAGCAGCCAGGTGACAGCTAACTATGGCTACACCTTC.

This chain uses TRBV5-4 with TRBJ1-3, with D maybe TRBD1 (6 bases). The CDR3 runs 13 residues. V was shortened by 3 bases and J by 4 bases, with 8 bases between the two germline ends. Germline V CDR1 and CDR2: SGHNT, YYREEE (reference sequence). For the CDR3, the DNA is TGTGCCAGCAGCTCCGGACAGGGAAACACCATATATTTT. It specifies CASSSGQGNTIYF. Full variable domain (rest looked up from reference TRBV5-4 and TRBJ1-3): ETGVTQSPTHLIKTRGQQVTLRCSSQSGHNTVSWYQQALGQGPQFIFQYYREEENGRGNFPPRFSGLQFPNYSSELNVNALELDDSALYLCASSSGQGNTIYFGEGSWLTVV.

The chain links TRBV6-4 to TRBJ2-6; D is ambiguous. CDR1 MRHNA and CDR2 SNTAGT come from the germline V gene. The CDR3 is 12 amino acids. Trimming left V 6 bases short and J 2 bases short, with 2 bases between. The CDR3 loop reads CASSAGANVLTF. Here the CDR3 DNA reads TGTGCCAGCAGCGCTGGGGCCAACGTCCTGACTTTC.

V usage is TRBV5-1 and J usage is TRBJ1-4; 12 nucleotides agree with TRBD1. V was clipped by 4 bases and J by 12 bases; unmatched bases: 13. CDR3 length: 16 amino acids. Germline V gene lookup returns CDR1 SGHRS and CDR2 YFSETQ. The CDR3 region has the DNA TGCGCCAGCAGCAGTAGACCCGGGACAGGGGGCAACGAACTGTTTTTT. It yields the protein CASSSRPGTGGNELFF.

The CDR3 DNA reads TGTGCCTGCCGGTGGGGCACAGCTAACTATGGCTACACCTTC. Its translation: CACRWGTANYGYTF. The chain recombines TRBV30 with TRBJ1-2, with a tentative D call TRBD1 (5 bases). This CDR3 region has 14 residues. Germline V lookup: CDR1 GTSNPN, CDR2 SVGIG (reference sequence). The germline V and J ends were trimmed by 6 bases and 0 bases, with 14 bases remaining between them.

The genes are TRBV7-9 and TRBJ1-1; D perhaps matches TRBD1 (6 bases). There are 14 residues in the CDR3. The V gene's germline CDR1 is SEHNR and CDR2 FQNEAQ (reference sequence). V lost 4 bases to trimming and J lost 2 bases, with 11 bases between them. The CDR3 nucleotides are TGTGCCAGCAGCTCGCAGGGGTTTAACACTGAAGCTTTCTTT. Amino acids: CASSSQGFNTEAFF.

V gene TRBV5-1 combines with J gene TRBJ2-1; TRBD2 might be the D (6 bases). The CDR3 runs 14 residues. V lost 0 bases to trimming and J lost 9 bases, with 13 bases between them. Germline loops: CDR1 SGHRS, CDR2 YFSETQ. In DNA, the CDR3 is TGCGCCAGCAGCTTGGGGTCGGGGGAAATTGAGCAGTTCTTC. It codes for CASSLGSGEIEQFF.

The table lists this clone with a few counts. The chain recombines TRBV19 with TRBJ1-2, with D unresolved. The CDR3 runs to 12 residues. V was pared by 7 bases and J by 4 bases, with 10 bases between. Germline CDR1 reads LNHDA; CDR2 reads SQIVND (reference sequence). CDR3 loop: CASTEGTYGYTF. The CDR3 nucleotides are TGTGCCAGTACTGAGGGCACCTATGGCTACACCTTC.

The chain links TRBV5-1 to TRBJ1-1, with unresolved D. V lost 4 bases to trimming and J lost 5 bases, with 12 bases between them. The length of the CDR3 is 13 residues. Per the germline V gene, CDR1 is SGHRS and CDR2 is YFSETQ. The CDR3 loop is CASSQSLETEAFF. DNA for the CDR3: TGCGCCAGCAGCCAATCCCTAGAGACTGAAGCTTTCTTT.